The 4 T cell receptor beta chains in this list originate from one sample, sequenced in a study of blood T cell repertoires in COVID-19. The assay was immunoSEQ multiplex PCR, and TCRdb's table has in-frame clones only and misses some. The sample has under 200,000 clones, about 88% seen once. Specimen: peripheral blood. These receptors were obtained from a woman at least 80 years old in a cohort sampled during active or convalescent COVID-19.

In its sample, this clone was seen once. The V and J genes are TRBV19 and TRBJ1-1; D might be TRBD1 (6 bases). The V end lost 8 bases, the J end lost 10 bases, and 17 bases lay between the germline ends. CDR3 length equals 12 residues. CDR1 is LNHDA, CDR2 SQIVND, per germline (reference sequence). In nucleotides, the CDR3 is TGTGCCAGTCAAAAACAGGGTGGGTCAGCTTTCTTT. This codes for CASQKQGGSAFF.

The J gene is TRBJ2-7, the V gene TRBV2; 9 bases line up with TRBD2. CDR1 SNHLY and CDR2 FYNNEI come from the germline V gene. Trimming at V came to 6 bases and at J to 7 bases, leaving 13 bases not matched to a gene. This CDR3 comprises 15 residues. The CDR3 region has the DNA TGTGCCAGCAGGGTACTAGCGGGTCCCGCTCAAGAGCAGTACGTC. Its translation is CASRVLAGPAQEQYV.

This rearrangement joins TRBV24-1 to TRBJ2-2, with a weak D call TRBD1 (7 bases). There are 14 residues in the CDR3. From germline, CDR1 is KGHDR and CDR2 SFDVKD. The V and J ends lost 9 bases and 0 bases respectively, with 10 bases between them. Written as DNA, the CDR3 is TGTGCCACCGGCGGGACAGCGAACACCGGGGAGCTGTTTTTT. Translation: CATGGTANTGELFF.

The chain carries TRBV15 and TRBJ1-3, with TRBD1 as a possible D gene (6 bases). Deletions cut 1 base from V and 4 bases from J, with 8 bases between. CDR1 and CDR2 (germline): LNHNV, YYDKDF (reference sequence). The CDR3 has 14 amino acids. The CDR3 loop is CATSRGQDGNTIYF. The CDR3 bases are TGTGCCACCAGCAGAGGACAGGACGGAAACACCATATATTTT.